The 32 T cell receptor beta chains below come from one sample, sequenced in a study of long-term antiretroviral therapy in people with HIV. Assay version v3.0 of immunoSEQ was used, and it was run at survey level. Using immunoSEQ multiplex PCR, the repertoire was profiled, and TCRdb retains in-frame clones only, with some absent. The profile shows under 30,000 clones, around 85% of them singletons. Specimen: unsorted PBMCs, collected 5 years before starting antiretroviral therapy. The receptors shown here come from a man in his forties or fifties with HIV.

To note about this clone: Other DNA sequences of this sample code for an identical CDR3. The genes are TRBV29-1 and TRBJ2-2, with D possibly matching TRBD2 (6 bases). Germline-derived CDR1 and CDR2 are SQVTM and ANQGSEA. The germline V and J ends were trimmed by 6 bases and 4 bases, with 15 bases remaining between them. The CDR3 spans 14 residues. The CDR3 spells CSVAGTRGTGELFF. CDR3 sequence (DNA): TGCAGCGTCGCGGGAACCCGAGGCACCGGGGAGCTGTTTTTT.

The sample holds one count of this clone. This rearrangement joins TRBV4-1 to TRBJ2-1; TRBD2 matches 7 bases. Trimming cost V 4 bases and J 1 base; bases outside gene matches: 16. The CDR3 loop spans 19 amino acids. Germline V gene data show CDR1 as MGHRA and CDR2 as YSYEKL. The CDR3 DNA follows: TGCGCCAGCAGCCCGCGAAGTAGGGAGGGCTTTCGATCCTACAATGAGCAGTTCTTC. Its protein is CASSPRSREGFRSYNEQFF.

V is TRBV19 and J is TRBJ1-3; D is unclear. The CDR3 totals 14 residues. Germline V lookup: CDR1 LNHDA, CDR2 SQIVND (reference sequence). The V end was cut by 3 bases, the J end by 1 base, with 7 bases between. The CDR3 loop is CASSIELSGNTIYF. CDR3 coding DNA: TGTGCCAGTAGTATCGAGCTTTCTGGAAACACCATATATTTT.

V is TRBV4-1 and J is TRBJ1-2; 7 nucleotides agree with TRBD1. The V gene end was trimmed by 4 bases and the J gene end by 5 bases; junction bases not matched to a gene: 7. The CDR3 runs to 14 residues. From germline, CDR1 is MGHRA and CDR2 YSYEKL. CDR3 nucleotides: TGCGCCAGCAGCCCCGTACAGGGGATTTATGGCTACACCTTC. Its protein product is CASSPVQGIYGYTF.

The CDR3: CASSQQTGSGNSPLHF. The CDR3 DNA sequence: TGTGCCAGCTCACAACAGACAGGGTCGGGTAATTCACCCCTCCACTTT. The rearrangement links TRBV18 to TRBJ1-6; 7 bases align to TRBD1. The CDR3 spans 16 residues. J gave up 6 bases and V 4 bases, and 9 bases lay outside the gene matches. Germline lookup yields CDR1 KGHSH and CDR2 LQKENI.

V usage is TRBV10-2 and J usage is TRBJ2-3; D might be TRBD1 or TRBD2, each matching 6 bases. The germline CDR1 and CDR2 sequences are WSHSY and SAAADI. Trimming pared 6 bases from V and 2 bases from J, leaving 12 bases between. The CDR3 runs 14 residues. CDR3 amino acids: CASSVWGATDTQYF. CDR3 sequence (DNA): TGCGCCAGCAGCGTGTGGGGGGCCACAGATACGCAGTATTTT.

This rearrangement joins TRBV28 to TRBJ2-7; D is tentatively TRBD1 or TRBD2 (6 bases each). CDR3 length: 15 residues. Trimming took 5 bases from V and 4 from J, leaving 18 bases between them. Per germline, CDR1 MDHEN and CDR2 SYDVKM. The CDR3 DNA reads as TGTGCCAGCAGTCGTTGGGCCCGGGGGCCATACGAGCAGTACTTC. Its protein product is CASSRWARGPYEQYF.

V and J are TRBV5-1 and TRBJ2-3; the match to TRBD2 covers 7 bases. The CDR3 is 13 residues long. With 5 bases clipped from V and 8 bases from J, the junction kept 8 bases outside the gene matches. Germline-derived CDR1 and CDR2 are SGHRS and YFSETQ. The CDR3 DNA reads TGCGCCAGCAGATCGGGGGGAGCAGGTACGCAGTATTTT. Protein product: CASRSGGAGTQYF.

The CDR3 loop is CASSLIVGGPLSGELFF. CDR3 nucleotides: TGTGCCAGCAGCTTAATTGTGGGGGGGCCCCTGTCCGGGGAGCTGTTTTTT. V usage is TRBV7-2 and J usage is TRBJ2-2; the D gene is possibly TRBD2 (7 bases). CDR1 is SGHTA and CDR2 is FQGNSA in the germline V gene. The CDR3 runs 17 residues. Trimming took 2 bases from V and 6 from J, leaving 19 bases between them. The entire variable domain, with the rest obtained from reference TRBV7-2 and TRBJ2-2, is as follows: GAGVSQSPSNKVTEKGKDVELRCDPISGHTALYWYRQSLGQGLEFLIYFQGNSAPDKSGLPSDRFSAERTGGSVSTLTIQRTQQEDSAVYLCASSLIVGGPLSGELFFGEGSRLTVL.

This clone was observed once. V is TRBV5-6 and J is TRBJ2-7; D unresolved. Germline values: CDR1 SGHDT, CDR2 YYEEEE. The CDR3 is 13 amino acids. Trimming shortened V by 5 bases and J by 6 bases, and 15 bases separated the two germline ends. CDR3: CASSRTPGLEQYF. CDR3 nucleotide sequence: TGTGCCAGCAGTCGAACTCCTGGGCTCGAGCAGTACTTC.

This chain connects TRBV7-8 to TRBJ1-5, with D perhaps TRBD1 (5 bases). CDR1 is SGHVS, CDR2 FQNEAQ, per germline. The V gene lost 5 bases and the J gene lost 6 bases, with 11 bases spanning the gap. The CDR3 has 13 residues. CDR3 region: CASSAGFSQPQHF. The DNA for the CDR3 is TGTGCCAGCAGCGCAGGGTTTAGTCAGCCCCAGCATTTT.

The V and J genes are TRBV19 and TRBJ2-3; D is undetermined. The length of the CDR3 is 12 residues. Trimming removed 4 bases at V and 14 bases at J, with 16 bases between. Germline V gene lookup returns CDR1 LNHDA and CDR2 SQIVND (reference sequence). The CDR3 nucleotides are TGTGCCAGTAGTACCAATCAGATACCAATGTATTTT. Protein sequence: CASSTNQIPMYF.

The J gene is TRBJ2-1, the V gene TRBV5-1; TRBD1 agrees at 12 bases. V lost 4 bases, J lost 7 bases, and 6 bases stayed unmatched. The CDR3 covers 15 residues. Germline lookup yields CDR1 SGHRS and CDR2 YFSETQ. CDR3 sequence: CASSLGTGGLNEQFF. CDR3 bases: TGCGCCAGCAGCCTGGGGACAGGGGGCTTGAATGAGCAGTTCTTC.

This clone has a single count. The genes are TRBV7-9 and TRBJ2-7; TRBD1 agrees at 9 bases. Germline V lookup: CDR1 SEHNR, CDR2 FQNEAQ (reference sequence). This CDR3 comprises 11 residues. V lost 8 bases to trimming and J lost 5 bases; unmatched junction nucleotides: 1. The CDR3 nucleotides are TGTGCCAGCCGGACAGGGGACGAGCAGTACTTC. It translates to CASRTGDEQYF.

CDR3 DNA sequence: TGTGCCAGCGGAAGGGGTTCCTACGAGCAGTACTTC. Translated: CASGRGSYEQYF. This chain links TRBV7-9 with TRBJ2-7; D possibly corresponds to TRBD1 (5 bases). Germline CDR1 SEHNR, CDR2 FQNEAQ (reference sequence). CDR3 length: 12 amino acids. V was shortened by 8 bases and J by 1 base, with 9 bases between the two germline ends.

This clone has just one count. The rearrangement joins TRBV5-5 to TRBJ2-1; D unclear. Trimming took off 0 bases at V and 9 bases at J, with 10 bases between the two ends. Germline V gene lookup returns CDR1 SGHKS and CDR2 YYEKEE (reference sequence). CDR3 length: 13 amino acids. CDR3 sequence (DNA): TGTGCCAGCAGCTTGGAGGGCCTGGTTGAGCAGTTCTTC. Translation gives CASSLEGLVEQFF.

This chain joins TRBV11-2 and TRBJ2-7; a weak D match, TRBD2 (6 bases). The CDR3 has 14 amino acids. Trimming shortened V by 1 base and J by 2 bases, and 9 bases separated the two germline ends. CDR1 SGHAT and CDR2 FQNNGV come from the germline V gene. CDR3 DNA: TGTGCCAGCAGCTTAGGACTAGTCCCCTACGAGCAGTACTTC. Translated, it gives CASSLGLVPYEQYF.

J is TRBJ2-7 and V is TRBV4-3; TRBD2 matches 8 bases. CDR1 is LGHNA, CDR2 YSLEER, per germline. The CDR3 loop spans 16 amino acids. J was trimmed by 0 bases and V by 0 bases; bases with no gene match: 4. The CDR3 region is CASSQDQRGPSYEQYF. DNA of the CDR3: TGCGCCAGCAGCCAAGATCAGCGGGGGCCCTCCTACGAGCAGTACTTC.

The rearrangement uses TRBV18 and TRBJ2-1; tentative D call: TRBD1 (6 bases). Deletions cut 6 bases from V and 0 bases from J, with 15 bases between. The germline gives CDR1 KGHSH, CDR2 LQKENI. The CDR3 has 16 residues. The DNA for the CDR3 is TGTGCCAGCTCTATCTCGATAGGGGGCTCCTACAATGAGCAGTTCTTC. It codes for CASSISIGGSYNEQFF.

This chain uses TRBV12-5 with TRBJ2-1; 7 bases align to TRBD2. With V trimmed by 2 bases and J by 7 bases, 11 bases remained unmatched. CDR1 is LGHNT and CDR2 is FRNRAP in the germline V gene. The CDR3 totals 16 residues. The CDR3 DNA reads TGTGCTAGTGGTTTGTCGGGCGGGAGTGGACGGAATGAGCAGTTCTTC. Protein sequence: CASGLSGGSGRNEQFF.

The chain links TRBV18 to TRBJ2-7; 8 bases agree with TRBD1. The CDR3 has 15 residues. V shed 3 bases and J 6 bases; nucleotides not matched to a gene: 10. Germline V lookup: CDR1 KGHSH, CDR2 LQKENI. The DNA of the CDR3 is TGTGCCAGCTCACCGGTATATACCGGGACAGGCGAGCAGTACTTC. Translation gives CASSPVYTGTGEQYF.

The gene calls are TRBV6-1 and TRBJ1-1; tentatively, D is TRBD1 (6 bases). The germline V gene encodes CDR1 MNHNS and CDR2 SASEGT. The CDR3 has 15 residues. V was trimmed by 5 bases and J by 1 base, leaving 14 bases between them. The CDR3 spells CASSRGAEGNTEAFF. DNA for the CDR3: TGTGCCAGCAGTCGGGGGGCCGAGGGGAACACTGAAGCTTTCTTT.

The genes are TRBV5-1 and TRBJ1-1, with a tentative D call TRBD1 (6 bases). Germline CDR1 reads SGHRS; CDR2 reads YFSETQ. Deletions cut 4 bases from V and 1 base from J, with 8 bases between. This CDR3 has 13 residues. The CDR3 DNA reads TGCGCCAGCAGCACACAGGGGAACACTGAAGCTTTCTTT. Protein sequence: CASSTQGNTEAFF.

This chain links TRBV10-3 with TRBJ1-5, with D possibly TRBD1 on 5 matching bases. The CDR3 runs to 14 residues. V lost 0 bases, J lost 5 bases, and 8 bases lay in between. The germline CDR1 and CDR2 sequences are ENHRY and SYGVKD. The CDR3 sequence: CAISESRGDQPQHF. CDR3 sequence (DNA): TGTGCCATCAGTGAGTCCCGGGGGGATCAGCCCCAGCATTTT.

The chain has TRBV29-1 and TRBJ1-2, with a weak D call TRBD1 (5 bases). Trimming shortened V by 0 bases and J by 0 bases, and 11 bases separated the two germline ends. Germline CDR1 and CDR2: SQVTM and ANQGSEA. The CDR3 is made up of 15 amino acids. As DNA, the CDR3 is TGCAGCGTTGAAGATCTGGCAGGGACTAACTATGGCTACACCTTC. Residues: CSVEDLAGTNYGYTF.

The chain is built from TRBV7-2 and TRBJ2-7; 7 bases fit TRBD2. This CDR3 has 15 residues. Germline CDR1 is SGHTA and CDR2 is FQGNSA. Trimming removed 5 bases from V and 2 bases from J; junction bases left unmatched: 9. The CDR3 reads CASSPIQRGAYEQYF. As DNA, the CDR3 is TGTGCCAGCAGCCCTATCCAACGGGGGGCCTACGAGCAGTACTTC. Combining the CDR3 with reference TRBV7-2 and TRBJ2-7 gives the whole variable domain GAGVSQSPSNKVTEKGKDVELRCDPISGHTALYWYRQSLGQGLEFLIYFQGNSAPDKSGLPSDRFSAERTGGSVSTLTIQRTQQEDSAVYLCASSPIQRGAYEQYFGPGTRLTVT.

The count of this clone is one. The CDR3, as DNA: TGCGCCAGCAGCCTGAATCGTGGGGTATCGATCTCTGAAGCTTTCTTT. Encoded protein: CASSLNRGVSISEAFF. The chain is built from TRBV5-1 and TRBJ1-1; the D is unclear. Looked up from germline, CDR1 is SGHRS and CDR2 is YFSETQ. The CDR3 runs to 16 residues. V dropped 4 bases and J dropped 6 bases, with 22 bases sitting between them.

The chain uses TRBV6-5 and TRBJ1-2, with TRBD1 matching 10 bases. The CDR3 covers 15 residues. Per the germline V gene, CDR1 is MNHEY and CDR2 is SVGAGI. V was clipped by 5 bases and J by 7 bases; unmatched bases: 10. In DNA form, the CDR3 reads TGTGCCAGCAGTACCACCTCGACAGGGGGCTTTGGCTACACCTTC. This encodes CASSTTSTGGFGYTF.

The genes are TRBV29-1 and TRBJ2-5; TRBD1 aligns across 8 bases. The CDR3 totals 13 residues. The ends lost 3 bases at V and 5 bases at J; junction bases unmatched: 5. Germline CDR1 is SQVTM and CDR2 is ANQGSEA. CDR3 sequence reads: CSVDRGLMETQYF. The CDR3 DNA reads TGCAGCGTTGACAGGGGGCTAATGGAGACCCAGTACTTC.

The CDR3 loop reads CASSVDRATEAFF. In DNA, the CDR3 is TGTGCCAGCAGTGTTGACAGGGCTACTGAAGCTTTCTTT. The genes are TRBV11-2 and TRBJ1-1; TRBD1 matches at 7 bases. The CDR3 has 13 amino acids. V shed 6 bases and J 5 bases; nucleotides not matched to a gene: 6. CDR1 SGHAT and CDR2 FQNNGV come from the germline V gene.

This sequence joins TRBV5-1 and TRBJ2-7; 8 bases fit TRBD1. Germline V CDR1 and CDR2: SGHRS, YFSETQ. The V segment lost 1 base and the J segment 6 bases; nucleotides outside the gene matches: 18. The CDR3 has 18 residues. CDR3 DNA sequence: TGCGCCAGCAGCTTGTGGCCTTTTCCCGACAGGGGACTTATCGAGCAGTACTTC. Translating it yields CASSLWPFPDRGLIEQYF. The full variable domain, with the rest looked up from reference TRBV5-1 and TRBJ2-7, is KAGVTQTPRYLIKTRGQQVTLSCSPISGHRSVSWYQQTPGQGLQFLFEYFSETQRNKGNFPGRFSGRQFSNSRSEMNVSTLELGDSALYLCASSLWPFPDRGLIEQYFGPGTRLTVT.

The chain carries TRBV5-5 and TRBJ2-5, with D possibly matching TRBD2 (5 bases). Germline V gene sequence: CDR1 SGHKS, CDR2 YYEKEE (reference sequence). The CDR3 spans 12 residues. The V gene lost 4 bases and the J gene lost 7 bases, with 11 bases spanning the gap. The CDR3 protein is CASSLAPGTQYF. CDR3 DNA sequence: TGTGCCAGCAGCCTAGCTCCGGGGACCCAGTACTTC.